Each of the 32 T cell receptor beta chains below was sequenced from the same sample in a study of OX40 agonist ivuxolimab in advanced cancers. Sequencing was performed with immunoSEQ multiplex PCR; in TCRdb, only in-frame clones are kept and a portion is missing. The sample records tens of thousands of clones, approximately 80% being singletons. The starting material was CD4+ or CD8+ T cells sorted from blood, obtained in a trial of the OX40 agonist ivuxolimab. The receptor source for this set is an adult with an advanced solid tumor such as melanoma, head and neck, liver or kidney cancer.

The chain couples TRBV5-4 to TRBJ1-1; maybe TRBD1 (5 bases). V was pared by 4 bases and J by 0 bases, with 16 bases between. CDR3 length: 16 residues. Germline values: CDR1 SGHNT, CDR2 YYREEE (reference sequence). CDR3 residues: CASSPGTSYMNTEAFF. CDR3 in DNA: TGTGCCAGCAGCCCGGGGACTTCTTACATGAACACTGAAGCTTTCTTT.

V and J are TRBV30 and TRBJ2-1, with 7 bases fitting TRBD2. Unmatched junction bases numbered 4, after V lost 2 bases and J lost 6 bases. The CDR3 loop spans 13 amino acids. Germline loops: CDR1 GTSNPN, CDR2 SVGIG (reference sequence). Written as DNA, the CDR3 is TGTGCCTGGAGTATGAGCGGGGTCAATGAGCAGTTCTTC. It translates to CAWSMSGVNEQFF.

This clone has a single count. The J gene is TRBJ2-7, the V gene TRBV7-9; no definite D call. V was cut by 1 base and J by 5 bases, with 12 bases left in between. Germline V gene lookup returns CDR1 SEHNR and CDR2 FQNEAQ (reference sequence). The CDR3 loop spans 14 amino acids. The CDR3 nucleotides are TGTGCCAGCAGCTTAGAGGTGAGGTTCCACGAGCAGTACTTC. Its translation: CASSLEVRFHEQYF.

The DNA for the CDR3 is TGTGCCAGCAGTGATAGGCAGCTCAATCAGCCCCAGCATTTT. The encoded protein is CASSDRQLNQPQHF. The V and J genes are TRBV2 and TRBJ1-5; D uncertain. Germline assignment: CDR1 SNHLY and CDR2 FYNNEI. This CDR3 comprises 14 residues. With 3 bases removed from V and 3 bases from J, the gap between germline ends came to 9 bases.

V usage is TRBV7-2 and J usage is TRBJ1-1; 9 nucleotides align to TRBD1. Germline CDR1 and CDR2: SGHTA and FQGNSA. This CDR3 spans 15 amino acids. The trim removed 5 bases at V and 1 base at J, leaving 5 bases unmatched. Here the CDR3 reads CASSPRTGANTEAFF. CDR3 bases: TGTGCCAGCAGCCCCAGGACAGGGGCGAACACTGAAGCTTTCTTT.

As regards this clone: A junction end diverges from the germline sequence, so it may reflect a read error. The J gene is TRBJ2-2, the V gene TRBV2; D uncertain. The length of the CDR3 is 12 residues. Germline V gene lookup returns CDR1 SNHLY and CDR2 FYNNEI. The CDR3 is CASCPNTGELFF. The DNA of the CDR3 is TGTGCCAGCTGCCCGAATACCGGGGAGCTGTTTTTT.

The chain links TRBV2 to TRBJ1-5, with D perhaps TRBD1 (5 bases). The CDR3 extends over 16 amino acids. V lost 0 bases to trimming and J lost 3 bases, with 12 bases between them. The V gene's germline CDR1 is SNHLY and CDR2 FYNNEI. The CDR3 is CASSEAWGRINQPQHF. Written as DNA, the CDR3 is TGTGCCAGCAGTGAAGCGTGGGGACGGATCAATCAGCCCCAGCATTTT.

V is TRBV18 and J is TRBJ1-2; perhaps TRBD1 as D (6 bases). V lost 0 bases to trimming and J lost 6 bases, with 8 bases between them. Germline loops: CDR1 KGHSH, CDR2 LQKENI. CDR3 length: 13 amino acids. This chain's CDR3 is CASSPPRTDGYTF. The CDR3, as DNA: TGTGCCAGCTCACCACCCCGGACAGATGGCTACACCTTC.

This clone was seen many times. CDR3 protein: CASSTQGGRDYGYTF. CDR3 DNA: TGCGCCAGCAGCACCCAAGGGGGGCGGGACTATGGCTACACCTTC. The rearrangement uses TRBV5-1 and TRBJ1-2; D may be TRBD1 (6 bases). The CDR3 is made up of 15 amino acids. The germline gives CDR1 SGHRS, CDR2 YFSETQ. Deletions cut 4 bases from V and 3 bases from J, with 16 bases between.

The V and J genes are TRBV6-5 and TRBJ2-1; 9 nucleotides line up with TRBD2. Germline trimming cut 8 bases from V and 1 base from J; bases unmatched to any gene: 6. The CDR3 spans 15 residues. Germline V gene data show CDR1 as MNHEY and CDR2 as SVGAGI. Here the CDR3 DNA reads TGTGCCAGCTCATTAAGCGGGAGGTCCTACAATGAGCAGTTCTTC. Translation gives CASSLSGRSYNEQFF.

The chain combines TRBV12-5 with TRBJ1-1, with D perhaps matching TRBD1 (5 bases). V was shortened by 5 bases and J by 3 bases, with 10 bases between the two germline ends. The CDR3 spans 13 residues. Germline V lookup: CDR1 LGHNT, CDR2 FRNRAP. CDR3 coding DNA: TGTGCTAGTGGTCGAACAGGATACACTGAAGCTTTCTTT. It yields the protein CASGRTGYTEAFF. The full variable domain, rest sourced from reference TRBV12-5 and TRBJ1-1, is DARVTQTPRHKVTEMGQEVTMRCQPILGHNTVFWYRQTMMQGLELLAYFRNRAPLDDSGMPKDRFSAEMPDATLATLKIQPSEPRDSAVYFCASGRTGYTEAFFGQGTRLTVV.

This clone was detected a few times. CDR3 protein: CASSSTDSNYGYTF. CDR3 nucleotides: TGTGCCAGCAGTTCCACCGATTCTAACTATGGCTACACCTTC. This sequence joins TRBV27 and TRBJ1-2; D is uncertain. The CDR3 runs to 14 residues. V lost 4 bases and J lost 0, with 9 bases in between. CDR1 and CDR2 (germline): MNHEY, SMNVEV (reference sequence).

This chain joins TRBV2 and TRBJ1-2; D gene uncertain. V lost 0 bases, J lost 5 bases, and 7 bases lay in between. Germline CDR1 and CDR2: SNHLY and FYNNEI. The CDR3 contains 13 residues. The CDR3 protein is CASSEAELYGYTF. The CDR3 DNA follows: TGTGCCAGCAGTGAAGCTGAGCTTTATGGCTACACCTTC.

This clone is judged medium-sized. The chain has TRBV5-1 and TRBJ2-1, with 8 bases fitting TRBD2. The CDR3 loop spans 14 amino acids. Trimming at V came to 1 base and at J to 7 bases, leaving 4 bases not matched to a gene. Germline CDR1 is SGHRS and CDR2 is YFSETQ. The CDR3 coding sequence is TGCGCCAGCAGCTTGATGGGACTAGTGAATGAGCAGTTCTTC. Translated, it gives CASSLMGLVNEQFF.

V usage is TRBV28 and J usage is TRBJ1-1; D is possibly TRBD1 (5 bases). V lost 4 bases and J lost 5, with 14 bases in between. This CDR3 has 14 residues. CDR1 MDHEN and CDR2 SYDVKM come from the germline V gene. This CDR3 is CASSWAGIATEAFF. The CDR3 DNA follows: TGTGCCAGCAGTTGGGCAGGGATAGCGACTGAAGCTTTCTTT.

In the case of this clone: Other DNA sequences from this sample encode an identical CDR3 as well. The J gene is TRBJ1-2, the V gene TRBV4-3, with D perhaps matching TRBD1 (5 bases). This CDR3 is built from 13 residues. The germline V gene encodes CDR1 LGHNA and CDR2 YSLEER. V lost 1 base and J 2 bases, leaving 5 bases between the germline ends. The CDR3 is CASSQGQNYGYTF. In DNA form, the CDR3 reads TGCGCCAGCAGCCAAGGACAGAACTATGGCTACACCTTC.

This clone came up a few times. J is TRBJ1-2 and V is TRBV5-1, with 9 bases fitting TRBD1. Germline V gene data show CDR1 as SGHRS and CDR2 as YFSETQ. The ends lost 2 bases at V and 4 bases at J; junction bases unmatched: 6. This CDR3 region has 15 residues. CDR3 bases: TGCGCCAGCAGCTTCATGCCGGGACAGGGCTATGGCTACACCTTC. It translates to CASSFMPGQGYGYTF.

The chain carries TRBV29-1 and TRBJ2-1, with 8 positions matching TRBD1. Looked up from germline, CDR1 is SQVTM and CDR2 is ANQGSEA. The CDR3 has 14 residues. Trimming removed 4 bases from V and 3 bases from J; junction bases left unmatched: 5. The CDR3 region has the DNA TGCAGCGTTGTGCGCGACAGGGGCTACAATGAGCAGTTCTTC. This translates into CSVVRDRGYNEQFF.

The rearrangement uses TRBV29-1 and TRBJ1-2; 7 bases map to TRBD1. After removal of 3 bases from V and 2 bases from J, the junction contained 21 bases not matched to a gene. The length of the CDR3 is 19 residues. CDR1 is SQVTM, CDR2 ANQGSEA, per germline. The CDR3 DNA sequence: TGCAGCGTTGAGGGGGGTGTGAGGGACAGAAGAACCTTCAACTATGGCTACACCTTC. Translating gives CSVEGGVRDRRTFNYGYTF.

This clone has more than one count but fewer than ten. The gene calls are TRBV5-1 and TRBJ2-7; 7 bases align to TRBD1. This CDR3 is 14 amino acids long. V trimming: 1 base; J trimming: 7 bases; junction bases outside the gene matches: 8. From germline, CDR1 is SGHRS and CDR2 YFSETQ. CDR3 residues: CASSLSTGQREQYF. The CDR3 DNA reads as TGCGCCAGCAGCTTGTCAACGGGACAGCGAGAGCAGTACTTC.

The chain has TRBV2 and TRBJ1-3, with D tentatively TRBD1 (6 bases). The germline V gene encodes CDR1 SNHLY and CDR2 FYNNEI. The CDR3 has 13 amino acids. V was trimmed by 5 bases and J by 9 bases, leaving 14 bases between them. The CDR3 region is CASSSRGGGTIYF. The CDR3 DNA reads as TGTGCCAGCAGTTCCCGGGGAGGGGGCACCATATATTTT.

The chain employs TRBV30 and TRBJ1-1; TRBD1 is a possible D gene (6 bases). The CDR3 spans 14 residues. Germline assignment: CDR1 GTSNPN and CDR2 SVGIG (reference sequence). Trimming pared 0 bases from V and 7 bases from J, leaving 15 bases between. The DNA of the CDR3 is TGTGCCTGGAGTGTAGTCCCCGGAGGGGGTGAAGCTTTCTTT. It is translated as CAWSVVPGGGEAFF. Full variable domain (remainder filled in from reference TRBV30 and TRBJ1-1): SQTIHQWPATLVQPVGSPLSLECTVEGTSNPNLYWYRQAAGRGLQLLFYSVGIGQISSEVPQNLSASRPQDRQFILSSKKLLLSDSGFYLCAWSVVPGGGEAFFGQGTRLTVV.

The rearrangement uses TRBV5-8 and TRBJ2-1; TRBD2 matches at 8 bases. J lost 0 bases, V lost 5 bases, and 7 bases had no gene match. The CDR3 loop spans 16 amino acids. Germline values: CDR1 SGHTS, CDR2 YDEGEE. Here the CDR3 DNA reads TGTGCCAGCAGACCGAGCGGGAGAACCTCCTACAATGAGCAGTTCTTC. Translating gives CASRPSGRTSYNEQFF.

Concerning this clone: Other DNA sequences in this sample translate to the same CDR3. The chain couples TRBV7-2 to TRBJ1-2; 9 nucleotides match TRBD1. Germline V gene data show CDR1 as SGHTA and CDR2 as FQGNSA. The J segment lost 8 bases and the V segment lost 4 bases, leaving 11 bases of the junction unmatched. CDR3 length: 15 residues. The CDR3: CASSSTGTGMGGYTF. The DNA of the CDR3 is TGTGCCAGCAGCTCAACCGGGACAGGGATGGGGGGCTACACCTTC.

This chain joins TRBV19 and TRBJ1-1; maybe TRBD1 (5 bases). CDR1 is LNHDA and CDR2 is SQIVND in the germline V gene (reference sequence). V was pared by 3 bases and J by 3 bases, with 17 bases between. This CDR3 has 16 amino acids. CDR3 amino acids: CASSMAGLMGDTEAFF. The CDR3 DNA follows: TGTGCCAGTAGTATGGCAGGGTTAATGGGGGACACTGAAGCTTTCTTT.

The chain links TRBV4-1 to TRBJ2-3, with a tentative D call TRBD2 (5 bases). Germline CDR1 and CDR2: MGHRA and YSYEKL. Trimming removed 1 base from V and 10 bases from J, with 12 bases in between. This CDR3 has 13 amino acids. CDR3 sequence reads: CASSQAPSSSQYF. The CDR3 DNA reads TGCGCCAGCAGCCAAGCCCCTAGCAGTTCGCAGTATTTT.

This chain joins TRBV15 and TRBJ2-7, with 10 bases lining up with TRBD2. The length of the CDR3 is 15 residues. The germline V gene has CDR1 LNHNV and CDR2 YYDKDF (reference sequence). V lost 3 bases, J lost 6 bases, and 8 bases stayed unmatched. CDR3: CATSRPPGLATEQYF. DNA of the CDR3: TGTGCCACCAGCAGGCCCCCGGGACTAGCGACCGAGCAGTACTTC.

J is TRBJ2-7 and V is TRBV29-1; 10 bases line up with TRBD1. Germline-derived CDR1 and CDR2 are SQVTM and ANQGSEA. V was pared by 6 bases and J by 5 bases, with 7 bases of the junction left unmatched. CDR3 length: 13 amino acids. CDR3 loop: CSVGRTGGDEQYF. The CDR3 bases are TGCAGCGTGGGGCGGACAGGGGGAGACGAGCAGTACTTC.

The chain uses TRBV6-6 and TRBJ1-2, with D possibly matching TRBD1 (5 bases). The V and J ends lost 2 bases and 7 bases respectively, with 14 bases between them. Germline CDR1 and CDR2: MNHNY and SVGAGI (reference sequence). The CDR3 contains 14 residues. This chain's CDR3 is CASSYLSGTTGYTF. CDR3 DNA: TGTGCCAGCAGTTACCTATCCGGGACTACTGGCTACACCTTC.

The CDR3: CASSLGPASSYEQYF. The CDR3, as DNA: TGCGCCAGCAGCTTGGGGCCGGCTAGCTCCTACGAGCAGTACTTC. The chain couples TRBV5-1 to TRBJ2-7, with no clear D. The V and J ends lost 0 bases and 0 bases respectively, with 10 bases between them. The CDR3 totals 15 residues. Germline CDR1 and CDR2: SGHRS and YFSETQ. The complete variable domain, with remaining parts taken from reference TRBV5-1 and TRBJ2-7, reads KAGVTQTPRYLIKTRGQQVTLSCSPISGHRSVSWYQQTPGQGLQFLFEYFSETQRNKGNFPGRFSGRQFSNSRSEMNVSTLELGDSALYLCASSLGPASSYEQYFGPGTRLTVT.

V and J are TRBV5-1 and TRBJ2-2; D is unclear. Germline CDR1 is SGHRS and CDR2 is YFSETQ. The V gene lost 4 bases and the J gene lost 4 bases, with 14 bases spanning the gap. The CDR3 covers 15 residues. Written as DNA, the CDR3 is TGCGCCAGCAGCCACGGTGGCCGGACCACCGGGGAGCTGTTTTTT. Its translation: CASSHGGRTTGELFF.

CDR3 loop: CASSVSGQSSYNSPLHF. The CDR3 region has the DNA TGTGCCAGCAGCGTATCGGGACAGAGCTCCTATAATTCACCCCTCCACTTT. This sequence joins TRBV9 and TRBJ1-6, with 7 bases fitting TRBD1. V lost 1 base to trimming and J lost 0 bases; unmatched junction nucleotides: 4. The CDR3 is 17 amino acids. Germline V gene lookup returns CDR1 SGDLS and CDR2 YYNGEE.